This TCR beta chain was observed in a study of blood T cells in healthy people across ages. Alongside a J-beta primer mix, a sample-barcoded 5' primer served in a second PCR lasting roughly 6 to 11 cycles. TCRdb re-called the 5' RACE reads with MiXCR, one entry per CDR3 protein. The sample yields over a million distinct CDR3 sequences, almost 60% seen once. The germline CDR1 and CDR2 sequences are DFQATT and SNEGSKA (reference sequence). The ends were cut back, 6 bases at V and 0 bases at J, with 12 bases in the middle. The CDR3 totals 14 residues. This receptor was obtained from a man aged 18 to 35 in good health. Sequenced: blood. This sequence joins TRBV20-1 and TRBJ2-1; D is unclear. This chain's CDR3 is CSASDLLSYNEQFF. The CDR3 DNA follows: TGCAGTGCGTCAGACCTCCTCTCCTACAATGAGCAGTTCTTC.